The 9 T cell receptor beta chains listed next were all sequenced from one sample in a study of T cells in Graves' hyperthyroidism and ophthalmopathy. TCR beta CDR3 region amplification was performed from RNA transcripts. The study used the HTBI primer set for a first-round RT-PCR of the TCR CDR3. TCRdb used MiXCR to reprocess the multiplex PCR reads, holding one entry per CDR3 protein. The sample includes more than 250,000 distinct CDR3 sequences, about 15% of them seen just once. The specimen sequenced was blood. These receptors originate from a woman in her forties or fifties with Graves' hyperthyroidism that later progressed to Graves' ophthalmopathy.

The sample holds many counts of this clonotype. CDR3 DNA sequence: TGTGCCAGTAGTATAGTGTCACAGCCCCAGCATTTT. It codes for CASSIVSQPQHF. V and J are TRBV19 and TRBJ1-5; D ambiguous. The ends were cut back, 1 base at V and 7 bases at J, with 5 bases in the middle. Germline-derived CDR1 and CDR2 are LNHDA and SQIVND (reference sequence). This CDR3 is built from 12 residues.

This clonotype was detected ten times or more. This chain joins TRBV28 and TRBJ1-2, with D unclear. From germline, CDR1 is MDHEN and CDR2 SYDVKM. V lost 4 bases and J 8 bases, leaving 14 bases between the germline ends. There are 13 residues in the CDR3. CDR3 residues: CASSWTSRSGYTF. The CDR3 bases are TGTGCCAGCAGTTGGACCAGCCGATCAGGCTACACCTTC.

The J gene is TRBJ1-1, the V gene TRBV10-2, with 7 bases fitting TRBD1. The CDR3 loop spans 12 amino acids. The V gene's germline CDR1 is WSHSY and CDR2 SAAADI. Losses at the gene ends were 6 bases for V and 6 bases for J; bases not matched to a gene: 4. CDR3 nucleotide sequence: TGCGCCAGCAGGACAGGGATCGCTGAAGCTTTCTTT. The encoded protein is CASRTGIAEAFF.

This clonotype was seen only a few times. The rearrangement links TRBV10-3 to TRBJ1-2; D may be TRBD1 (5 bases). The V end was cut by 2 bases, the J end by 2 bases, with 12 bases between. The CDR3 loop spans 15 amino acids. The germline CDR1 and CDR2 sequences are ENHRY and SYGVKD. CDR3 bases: TGTGCCATCAGTGAGGATGGGGGTTTGAACTATGGCTACACCTTC. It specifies CAISEDGGLNYGYTF.

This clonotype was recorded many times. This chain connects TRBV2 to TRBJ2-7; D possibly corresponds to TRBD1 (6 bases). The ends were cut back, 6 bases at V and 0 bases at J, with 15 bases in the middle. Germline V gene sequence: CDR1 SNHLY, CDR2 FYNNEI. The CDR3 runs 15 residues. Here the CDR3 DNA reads TGTGCCAGCAGAGTCGACAGGTCCAGCTCCTACGAGCAGTACTTC. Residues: CASRVDRSSSYEQYF.

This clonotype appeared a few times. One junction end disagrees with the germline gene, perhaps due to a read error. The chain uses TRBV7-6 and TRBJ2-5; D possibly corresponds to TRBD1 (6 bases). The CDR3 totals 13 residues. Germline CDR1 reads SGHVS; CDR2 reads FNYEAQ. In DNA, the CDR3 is TGTGCCAACAGCTTACAGGGATCTGAGACCCAGTACTTC. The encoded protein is CANSLQGSETQYF.

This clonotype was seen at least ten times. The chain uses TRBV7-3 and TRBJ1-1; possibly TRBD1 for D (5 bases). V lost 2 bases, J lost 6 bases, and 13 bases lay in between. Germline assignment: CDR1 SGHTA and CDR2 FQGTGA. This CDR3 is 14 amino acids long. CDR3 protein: CASSLGAGSPEAFF. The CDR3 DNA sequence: TGTGCCAGCAGCTTAGGGGCCGGGTCCCCTGAAGCTTTCTTT.

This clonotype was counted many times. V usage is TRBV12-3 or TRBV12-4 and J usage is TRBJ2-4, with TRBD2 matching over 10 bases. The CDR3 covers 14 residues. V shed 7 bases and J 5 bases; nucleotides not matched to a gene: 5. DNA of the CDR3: TGTGCCAGCAATCTAGCGGGAGTCGAAAACATTCAGTACTTC. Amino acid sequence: CASNLAGVENIQYF.

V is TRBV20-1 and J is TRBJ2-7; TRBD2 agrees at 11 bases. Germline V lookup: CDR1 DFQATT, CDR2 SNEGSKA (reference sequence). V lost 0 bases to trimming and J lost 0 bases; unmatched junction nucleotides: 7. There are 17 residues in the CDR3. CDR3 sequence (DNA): TGCAGTGCTAGAGATCTGGTAGCGGGAGGGCCCTCCTACGAGCAGTACTTC. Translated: CSARDLVAGGPSYEQYF.